Below are 2 T cell receptor beta chains sequenced from a single sample in a study of T cells after yellow fever vaccination. MiXCR was run by TCRdb on the 5' RACE reads, yielding one entry per CDR3 protein. The sample lists 400,000 or so distinct CDR3 sequences; around 10% were seen once. The sequencing used PBMCs, collected on the day of the first yellow fever vaccination. The receptor source for this set is a man younger than 35 who received the YFV17D yellow fever vaccine.

V is TRBV6-8 and J is TRBJ2-7, with 12 nucleotides matching TRBD1. Germline lookup yields CDR1 MNHGY and CDR2 SAAAGT. This CDR3 contains 14 residues. J gave up 5 bases and V 7 bases, and 6 bases lay outside the gene matches. The CDR3 bases are TGTGCCAGCACCTTAGGGACAGGGGGCCACGAGCAGTACGTC. Translation gives CASTLGTGGHEQYV.

This clonotype was detected only a few times. The chain recombines TRBV4-2 with TRBJ1-1; unclear D gene. The CDR3 loop spans 15 amino acids. Germline CDR1 LGHNA, CDR2 YNFKEQ. V lost 0 bases and J lost 0, with 8 bases in between. The CDR3 is CASSQDAWMNTEAFF. CDR3 coding DNA: TGTGCCAGCAGCCAAGATGCATGGATGAACACTGAAGCTTTCTTT.